This TCR beta chain was sequenced for a study of tumor and adjacent non-tumor tissue in lung cancer. On the study more broadly: On average, productive TCRbeta reads reached about 4 million per sample. Study-wide results and caveats: TCR diversity was significantly greater in tumor than normal lung tissue.

The library came from three nested PCR rounds adapted from ARM-PCR protocols. A single record per CDR3 protein comes from TCRdb applying MiXCR to the multiplex PCR reads. Of approximately 110,000 distinct CDR3 sequences listed, about 75% are singletons. The template was RNA from unsorted bulk tissue. Between August and November 2014, newly diagnosed, chemotherapy-naive lung cancer patients underwent thoracic surgery in China. Remarks on this clonotype: Antigen unknown. This may stem from a read error, because a much larger clone lies one nucleotide away.

The receptor comes from a woman aged 55-70 years with non-small cell lung cancer. The sample comprised lung tumor tissue.

CDR3 sequence reads: CSLSRVPTGKQYF. The DNA for the CDR3 is TGCAGTCTTAGCAGGGTTCCTACGGGGAAGCAGTACTTC. This chain uses TRBV20-1 with TRBJ2-7; the D call may be TRBD1 or TRBD2 (5 bases each). Trimming removed 8 bases at V and 8 bases at J, with 22 bases between. Germline values: CDR1 DFQATT, CDR2 SNEGSKA (reference sequence). The CDR3 loop spans 13 amino acids.